This T cell receptor beta chain is from a study of shared clonotypes between healthy human individuals. The V and J ends lost 6 bases and 3 bases, in that order; junction bases with no gene match: 7. The CDR3 extends over 15 amino acids. Germline CDR1 is MNHNS and CDR2 is SASEGT. Measured with immunoSEQ multiplex PCR; TCRdb has only the in-frame clones, and not every one. This sample has around 2,000,000 clones, with 90% to 95% found just once. This receptor was taken from a man between 18 and 29 years old in good health. This chain joins TRBV6-1 and TRBJ1-5; TRBD1 agrees at 8 bases. Source material: naive CD4+ T cells sorted from blood. The subset is: CD45RA+ positively selected. The CDR3 loop reads CASRQTGVLNQPQHF. The CDR3 DNA is TGTGCCAGCAGACAGACAGGGGTCCTCAATCAGCCCCAGCATTTT.